This T cell receptor beta chain was sequenced in a study of blood T cell repertoires in COVID-19. About the research overall: The United States, Italy and Spain provided the acute and convalescent COVID-19 samples. T cells, B-cell-depleted T cells, or PBMCs supplied cDNA or gDNA.

This clone was recorded once. Between the trimmed V and J ends, which lost 5 bases and 4 bases, there was a span of 17 bases. CDR1 and CDR2 (germline): LNHDA, SQIVND (reference sequence). The CDR3 spans 15 residues. Per the study methods: How many nucleated cells were present was estimated from reference gene primer amplification. Assay used: immunoSEQ multiplex PCR; TCRdb lists only in-frame clones, some missing. V and J calls and clone size are copied from that table; D and trimming were computed from the DNA. The sample yields some 46,000 clones, 87% seen once. This clonotype was sampled from a man in his 60s with active COVID-19. Sequencing used peripheral blood. V usage is TRBV19 and J usage is TRBJ2-5; a weak D match, TRBD1 (6 bases). This CDR3 is CASSPQTGSRETQYF. CDR3 in DNA: TGTGCCAGTAGTCCTCAAACAGGGTCGCGAGAGACCCAGTACTTC. Full variable domain (rest looked up from reference TRBV19 and TRBJ2-5): DGGITQSPKYLFRKEGQNVTLSCEQNLNHDAMYWYRQDPGQGLRLIYYSQIVNDFQKGDIAEGYSVSREKKESFPLTVTSAQKNPTAFYLCASSPQTGSRETQYFGPGTRLLVL.